The clone carrying this T cell receptor beta chain was picked up a small number of times. The data originate from a study of identical twins. The V gene's germline CDR1 is MNHEY and CDR2 SVGEGT. J lost 2 bases, V lost 5 bases, and 7 bases had no gene match. This CDR3 contains 15 residues. Each CDR3 protein gets one entry after TCRdb re-called the 5' RACE reads with MiXCR. This sample has hundreds of thousands of distinct CDR3 sequences, with roughly 8% found just once. Another study also made use of these data, one on yellow fever vaccine responses in identical twins.

The specimen was PBMCs. The source is a woman aged 18-29 years in good health. The chain is built from TRBV6-2 or TRBV6-3 and TRBJ2-7; TRBD1 aligns across 9 bases. As DNA, the CDR3 is TGTGCCAGCAGTCCTCGACGGGACAGGGCCTACGAGCAGTACTTC. Its translation: CASSPRRDRAYEQYF.